The 4 T cell receptor beta chains below come from one sample, sequenced in a study of PD-L1 blockade in urothelial cancer. The table came from immunoSEQ multiplex PCR; TCRdb's copy has only in-frame clones and leaves some out. The sample gives roughly 56,000 clones, around 83% of which show up once; around 22% is in the top ten. The time point is: pretreatment peripheral blood. The sequencing here drew on PBMCs, taken around atezolizumab (anti-PD-L1) treatment. These receptors originate from a man aged 55 to 70 with urothelial cancer.

J is TRBJ2-3 and V is TRBV7-8; 13 bases match TRBD2. V shed 3 bases and J 6 bases; nucleotides not matched to a gene: 9. The CDR3 is made up of 17 amino acids. Per germline, CDR1 SGHVS and CDR2 FQNEAQ. The CDR3 DNA reads TGTGCCAGCAGCTTGGAAGGACTAGCGGGAGAGTCGGATACGCAGTATTTT. Translation gives CASSLEGLAGESDTQYF.

This clone was observed a single time. The chain combines TRBV7-2 with TRBJ1-1; D gene unclear. CDR3 size: 15 residues. Trimming took 5 bases from V and 2 from J, leaving 15 bases between them. The germline CDR1 and CDR2 sequences are SGHTA and FQGNSA. As DNA, the CDR3 is TGTGCCAGCAGCAGCATCACCGCGGGAAACACTGAAGCTTTCTTT. It translates to CASSSITAGNTEAFF. The full variable domain, its missing parts supplied by reference TRBV7-2 and TRBJ1-1, is GAGVSQSPSNKVTEKGKDVELRCDPISGHTALYWYRQSLGQGLEFLIYFQGNSAPDKSGLPSDRFSAERTGGSVSTLTIQRTQQEDSAVYLCASSSITAGNTEAFFGQGTRLTVV.

J is TRBJ2-7 and V is TRBV5-1; 11 positions match TRBD2. Germline V CDR1 and CDR2: SGHRS, YFSETQ. Unmatched junction bases numbered 6, after V lost 1 base and J lost 3 bases. The CDR3 extends over 16 amino acids. In DNA form, the CDR3 reads TGCGCCAGCAGCTTGCGGCCGACTAGCGGGGACTACGAGCAGTACTTC. Translation gives CASSLRPTSGDYEQYF. Together with reference TRBV5-1 and TRBJ2-7, the CDR3 gives the full variable domain: KAGVTQTPRYLIKTRGQQVTLSCSPISGHRSVSWYQQTPGQGLQFLFEYFSETQRNKGNFPGRFSGRQFSNSRSEMNVSTLELGDSALYLCASSLRPTSGDYEQYFGPGTRLTVT.

The chain links TRBV7-8 to TRBJ2-1; 9 bases are shared with TRBD1. The CDR3 is 15 amino acids. CDR1 is SGHVS and CDR2 is FQNEAQ in the germline V gene. The V and J ends lost 5 bases and 5 bases, in that order; junction bases with no gene match: 7. The CDR3 coding sequence is TGTGCCAGCAGCCGGCCGGGACAGGGACACAATGAGCAGTTCTTC. Its protein product is CASSRPGQGHNEQFF.